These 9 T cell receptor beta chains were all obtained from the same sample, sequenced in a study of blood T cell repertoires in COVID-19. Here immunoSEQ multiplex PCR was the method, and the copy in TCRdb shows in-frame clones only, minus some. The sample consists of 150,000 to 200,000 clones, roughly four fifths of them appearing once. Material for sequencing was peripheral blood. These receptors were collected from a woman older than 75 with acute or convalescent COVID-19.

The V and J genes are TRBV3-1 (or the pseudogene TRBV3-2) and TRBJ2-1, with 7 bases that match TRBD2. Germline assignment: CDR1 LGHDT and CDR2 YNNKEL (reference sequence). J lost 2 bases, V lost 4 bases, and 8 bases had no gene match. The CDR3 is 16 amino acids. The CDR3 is CASSPALAAAYNEQFF. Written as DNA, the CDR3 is TGTGCCAGCAGCCCTGCCCTAGCGGCTGCCTACAATGAGCAGTTCTTC.

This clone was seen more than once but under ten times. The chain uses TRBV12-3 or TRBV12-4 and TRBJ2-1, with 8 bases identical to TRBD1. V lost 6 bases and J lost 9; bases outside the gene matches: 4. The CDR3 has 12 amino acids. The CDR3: CASRPGGPEQFF. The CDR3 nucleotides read TGTGCCAGCAGGCCAGGGGGCCCTGAGCAGTTCTTC.

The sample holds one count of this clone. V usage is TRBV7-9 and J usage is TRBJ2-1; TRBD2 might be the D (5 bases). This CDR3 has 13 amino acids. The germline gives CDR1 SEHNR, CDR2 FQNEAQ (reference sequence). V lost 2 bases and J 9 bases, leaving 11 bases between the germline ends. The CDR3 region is CASSLNNGGEQFF. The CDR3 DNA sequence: TGTGCCAGCAGCTTAAACAACGGAGGTGAGCAGTTCTTC. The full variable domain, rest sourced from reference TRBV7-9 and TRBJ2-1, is DTGVSQNPRHKITKRGQNVTFRCDPISEHNRLYWYRQTLGQGPEFLTYFQNEAQLEKSRLLSDRFSAERPKGSFSTLEIQRTEQGDSAMYLCASSLNNGGEQFFGPGTRLTVL.

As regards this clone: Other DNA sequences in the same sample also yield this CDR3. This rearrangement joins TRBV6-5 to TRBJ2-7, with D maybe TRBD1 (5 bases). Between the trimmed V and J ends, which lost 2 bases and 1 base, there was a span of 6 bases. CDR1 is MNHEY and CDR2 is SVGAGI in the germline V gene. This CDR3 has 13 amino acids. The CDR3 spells CASSYGASYEQYF. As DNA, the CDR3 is TGTGCCAGCAGTTACGGGGCTTCCTACGAGCAGTACTTC.

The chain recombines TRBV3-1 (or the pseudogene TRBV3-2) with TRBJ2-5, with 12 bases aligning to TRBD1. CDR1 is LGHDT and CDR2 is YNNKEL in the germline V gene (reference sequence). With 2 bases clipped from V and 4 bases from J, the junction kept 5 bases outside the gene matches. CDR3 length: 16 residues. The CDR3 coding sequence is TGTGCCAGCAGCCAAAGGCGGGACAGGGGGCGAGAGACCCAGTACTTC. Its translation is CASSQRRDRGRETQYF.

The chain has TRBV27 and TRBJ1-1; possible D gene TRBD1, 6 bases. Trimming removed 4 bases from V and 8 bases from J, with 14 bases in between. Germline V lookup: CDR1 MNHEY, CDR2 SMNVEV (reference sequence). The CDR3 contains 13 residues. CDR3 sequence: CASSWPGHPEAFF. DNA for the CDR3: TGTGCCAGCAGTTGGCCGGGACACCCCGAAGCTTTCTTT.

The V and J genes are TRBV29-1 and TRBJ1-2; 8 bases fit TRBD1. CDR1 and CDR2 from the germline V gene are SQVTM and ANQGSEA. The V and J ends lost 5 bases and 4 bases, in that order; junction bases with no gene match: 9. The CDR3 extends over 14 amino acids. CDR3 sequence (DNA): TGCAGCGTTCCAAAGGCCGGGACAGGCTATGGCTACACCTTC. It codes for CSVPKAGTGYGYTF.

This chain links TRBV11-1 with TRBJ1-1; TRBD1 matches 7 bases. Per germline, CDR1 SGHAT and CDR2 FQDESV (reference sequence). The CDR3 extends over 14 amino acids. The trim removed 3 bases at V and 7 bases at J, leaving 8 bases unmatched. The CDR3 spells CASSLGDRALEAFF. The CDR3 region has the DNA TGTGCCAGCAGCTTGGGAGACAGGGCCCTTGAAGCTTTCTTT.

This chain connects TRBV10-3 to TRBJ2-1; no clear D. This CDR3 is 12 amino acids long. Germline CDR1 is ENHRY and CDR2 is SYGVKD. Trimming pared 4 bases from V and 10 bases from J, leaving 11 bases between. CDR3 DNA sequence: TGTGCCATCAGTGTCGCAGCAGGCGAGCAGTTCTTC. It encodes CAISVAAGEQFF.